The 20 T cell receptor beta chains in this list originate from one sample, sequenced in a study of circulating and synovial CD4+ cells in juvenile arthritis. This table comes from immunoSEQ multiplex PCR, and its TCRdb copy is limited to in-frame clones, with some not included. The table has tens of thousands of clones, 93% seen once. The specimen sequenced was CD4+ T cells from blood. The receptors shown here come from a human donor with juvenile idiopathic arthritis.

V is TRBV7-6 and J is TRBJ1-3, with D possibly being TRBD1 (5 bases). With 1 base removed from V and 0 bases from J, the gap between germline ends came to 13 bases. Germline CDR1 and CDR2: SGHVS and FNYEAQ. The CDR3 has 17 residues. As DNA, the CDR3 is TGTGCCAGCAGCTTAGTATCCGGGGGTCTCTCTGGAAACACCATATATTTT. It specifies CASSLVSGGLSGNTIYF.

This chain connects TRBV6-5 to TRBJ1-4; TRBD1 might be the D (5 bases). CDR3 length: 15 amino acids. V was shortened by 6 bases and J by 8 bases, with 19 bases between the two germline ends. Per germline, CDR1 MNHEY and CDR2 SVGAGI. CDR3 bases: TGTGCCAGCAGACCAGGAGGGAAAGGGGCCGAAAAACTGTTTTTT. The encoded protein is CASRPGGKGAEKLFF.

The chain recombines TRBV11-2 with TRBJ2-7; D gene ambiguous. Germline CDR1 and CDR2: SGHAT and FQNNGV. The CDR3 has 11 amino acids. Between the trimmed V and J ends, which lost 6 bases and 3 bases, there was a span of 6 bases. Here the CDR3 reads CASSKSYEQYF. CDR3 DNA: TGTGCCAGCAGTAAGAGCTACGAGCAGTACTTC.

This chain connects TRBV28 to TRBJ1-1, with TRBD1 matching over 7 bases. V lost 7 bases to trimming and J lost 11 bases; unmatched junction nucleotides: 4. Germline CDR1 reads MDHEN; CDR2 reads SYDVKM. The CDR3 consists of 10 residues. Here the CDR3 DNA reads TGTGCCAGCATCGAGGACAGGGCTTTCTTT. It codes for CASIEDRAFF.

This chain links TRBV19 with TRBJ2-1; D is unresolved. The V gene lost 3 bases and the J gene lost 13 bases, with 13 bases spanning the gap. The germline CDR1 and CDR2 sequences are LNHDA and SQIVND (reference sequence). CDR3 length: 12 residues. The CDR3 sequence: CASSMATTNQFF. CDR3 sequence (DNA): TGTGCCAGTAGTATGGCCACGACAAACCAGTTCTTC.

The chain carries TRBV11-2 and TRBJ2-1; TRBD1 agrees at 9 bases. The CDR3 is 15 residues long. With V trimmed by 5 bases and J by 1 base, 3 bases remained unmatched. Germline lookup yields CDR1 SGHAT and CDR2 FQNNGV. The CDR3 loop is CASSPDRGSYNEQFF. DNA of the CDR3: TGTGCCAGCAGCCCGGACAGGGGTTCCTACAATGAGCAGTTCTTC.

This clone was seen more than once but under ten times. The chain combines TRBV2 with TRBJ1-3; D perhaps matches TRBD1 (5 bases). The CDR3 sequence is 13 residues long. Germline CDR1 reads SNHLY; CDR2 reads FYNNEI. Trimming cost V 7 bases and J 4 bases, with 11 bases left between them. DNA of the CDR3: TGTGCCAGCACGGGGGGTGAAGGAAACACCATATATTTT. As protein: CASTGGEGNTIYF.

The rearrangement joins TRBV2 to TRBJ2-7; D may be TRBD2 (5 bases). Germline CDR1 reads SNHLY; CDR2 reads FYNNEI. This CDR3 is built from 14 residues. With 0 bases removed from V and 2 bases from J, the gap between germline ends came to 8 bases. In nucleotides, the CDR3 is TGTGCCAGCAGTGAAGCCAGAGGGACCTACGAGCAGTACTTC. Protein product: CASSEARGTYEQYF. Variable domain in full (rest from reference TRBV2 and TRBJ2-7): EPEVTQTPSHQVTQMGQEVILRCVPISNHLYFYWYRQILGQKVEFLVSFYNNEISEKSEIFDDQFSVERPDGSNFTLKIRSTKLEDSAMYFCASSEARGTYEQYFGPGTRLTVT.

The chain carries TRBV30 and TRBJ2-1; maybe TRBD2 (5 bases). The CDR3 loop spans 13 amino acids. Germline values: CDR1 GTSNPN, CDR2 SVGIG (reference sequence). V lost 0 bases, J lost 9 bases, and 12 bases lay in between. CDR3: CAWSVNLAGEQFF. For the CDR3, the DNA is TGTGCCTGGAGTGTAAATCTAGCAGGTGAGCAGTTCTTC.

The J gene is TRBJ1-2, the V gene TRBV7-9; the D gene is possibly TRBD1 (5 bases). V lost 6 bases to trimming and J lost 8 bases, with 25 bases between them. Germline V lookup: CDR1 SEHNR, CDR2 FQNEAQ (reference sequence). The CDR3 length is 16 residues. The CDR3 DNA is TGTGCCAGCAGTCCAGTTAAAGGCCCGCTATGGGGCGGCTACACCTTC. Protein sequence: CASSPVKGPLWGGYTF.

The chain recombines TRBV19 with TRBJ1-2; 9 nucleotides match TRBD1. Germline V gene sequence: CDR1 LNHDA, CDR2 SQIVND (reference sequence). After removal of 5 bases from V and 14 bases from J, the junction contained 9 bases not matched to a gene. The CDR3 length is 12 residues. CDR3 bases: TGTGCCAGTAGTCACCGGACAGGGGCGAGAACCTTC. Translated: CASSHRTGARTF.

The chain has TRBV5-8 and TRBJ2-1; D possibly corresponds to TRBD1 (6 bases). V was shortened by 4 bases and J by 8 bases, with 19 bases between the two germline ends. Germline lookup yields CDR1 SGHTS and CDR2 YDEGEE. The CDR3 totals 15 residues. CDR3 bases: TGTGCCAGCAGCGCCGGATTCCCAAGGGGGTATGAGCAGTTCTTC. Encoded protein: CASSAGFPRGYEQFF.

V usage is TRBV9 and J usage is TRBJ1-2; D call uncertain. The germline V gene encodes CDR1 SGDLS and CDR2 YYNGEE. The V and J ends lost 5 bases and 2 bases respectively, with 7 bases between them. The CDR3 consists of 12 residues. Here the CDR3 DNA reads TGTGCCAGCAGAGCGGGGAACTATGGCTACACCTTC. Translation gives CASRAGNYGYTF.

The chain links TRBV5-4 to TRBJ1-2; 10 positions agree with TRBD1. With V trimmed by 3 bases and J by 8 bases, 10 bases remained unmatched. From germline, CDR1 is SGHNT and CDR2 YYREEE (reference sequence). There are 15 residues in the CDR3. In DNA, the CDR3 is TGTGCCAGCAGCTCTCCGGGACAGGGGATCCTCGGCTACACCTTC. Its protein is CASSSPGQGILGYTF.

The chain employs TRBV7-2 and TRBJ2-3; D unresolved. The V gene lost 4 bases and the J gene lost 3 bases, with 14 bases spanning the gap. The CDR3 spans 15 residues. Germline lookup yields CDR1 SGHTA and CDR2 FQGNSA. CDR3 in amino acids: CASSSQASATDTQYF. CDR3 sequence (DNA): TGTGCCAGCAGCTCACAAGCGAGCGCTACAGATACGCAGTATTTT.

This chain uses TRBV2 with TRBJ2-2; D gene unclear. The V and J ends lost 7 bases and 3 bases respectively, with 6 bases between them. There are 12 residues in the CDR3. Per the germline V gene, CDR1 is SNHLY and CDR2 is FYNNEI. The CDR3 sequence: CASTRDTGELFF. The CDR3 nucleotides read TGTGCCAGCACCCGGGACACCGGGGAGCTGTTTTTT.

The chain carries TRBV2 and TRBJ2-7; 13 nucleotides align to TRBD2. This CDR3 region has 16 residues. Germline CDR1 reads SNHLY; CDR2 reads FYNNEI. The trim removed 6 bases at V and 3 bases at J, leaving 8 bases unmatched. For the CDR3, the DNA is TGTGCCAGCAGCAGACTAGCGGGAGGAGGGCGCTACGAGCAGTACTTC. As protein: CASSRLAGGGRYEQYF.

V gene TRBV27 combines with J gene TRBJ2-7; D might be TRBD2 (6 bases). Looked up from germline, CDR1 is MNHEY and CDR2 is SMNVEV (reference sequence). This CDR3 spans 14 amino acids. V gave up 5 bases and J gave up 1 base, with 12 bases separating them. The CDR3 DNA follows: TGTGCCAGCAGTACCTTCGGACTATCCTACGAGCAGTACTTC. It specifies CASSTFGLSYEQYF.

The rearrangement uses TRBV7-7 and TRBJ2-5, with D possibly TRBD2 on 6 matching bases. The CDR3 has 13 amino acids. The V gene lost 3 bases and the J gene lost 4 bases, with 9 bases spanning the gap. Germline V gene sequence: CDR1 SSHAT, CDR2 FNYEAQ (reference sequence). CDR3 nucleotides: TGTGCCAGCAGCTTGGGACTCTCAGAGACCCAGTACTTC. Protein sequence: CASSLGLSETQYF.

V is TRBV28 and J is TRBJ1-5; 9 bases match TRBD1. The CDR3 runs to 18 residues. V lost 6 bases, J lost 0 bases, and 12 bases stayed unmatched. Looked up from germline, CDR1 is MDHEN and CDR2 is SYDVKM. CDR3 DNA: TGTGCCAGCAGCTTTACCGGGACAGGGAGATATAGCAATCAGCCCCAGCATTTT. As protein: CASSFTGTGRYSNQPQHF.